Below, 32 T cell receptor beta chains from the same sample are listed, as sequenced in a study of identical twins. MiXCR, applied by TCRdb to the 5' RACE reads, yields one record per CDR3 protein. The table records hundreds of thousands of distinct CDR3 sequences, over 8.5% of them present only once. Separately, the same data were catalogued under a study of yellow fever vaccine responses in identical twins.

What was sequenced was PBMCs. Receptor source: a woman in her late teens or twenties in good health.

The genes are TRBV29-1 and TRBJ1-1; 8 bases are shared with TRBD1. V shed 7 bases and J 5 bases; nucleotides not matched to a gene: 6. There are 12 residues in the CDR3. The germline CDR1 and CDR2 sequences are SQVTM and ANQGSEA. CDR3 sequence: CSGTGGVTEAFF. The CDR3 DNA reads TGCAGCGGAACAGGGGGGGTGACTGAAGCTTTCTTT. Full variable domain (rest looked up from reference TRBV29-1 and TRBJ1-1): SAVISQKPSRDICQRGTSLTIQCQVDSQVTMMFWYRQQPGQSLTLIATANQGSEATYESGFVIDKFPISRPNLTFSTLTVSNMSPEDSSIYLCSGTGGVTEAFFGQGTRLTVV.

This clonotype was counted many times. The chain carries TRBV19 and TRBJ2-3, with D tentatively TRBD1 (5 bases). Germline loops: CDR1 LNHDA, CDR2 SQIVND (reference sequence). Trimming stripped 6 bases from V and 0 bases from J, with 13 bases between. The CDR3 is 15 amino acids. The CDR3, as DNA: TGTGCCAGTAGCGTGCAGGGAATAAGCACAGATACGCAGTATTTT. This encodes CASSVQGISTDTQYF. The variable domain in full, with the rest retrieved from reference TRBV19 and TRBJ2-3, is DGGITQSPKYLFRKEGQNVTLSCEQNLNHDAMYWYRQDPGQGLRLIYYSQIVNDFQKGDIAEGYSVSREKKESFPLTVTSAQKNPTAFYLCASSVQGISTDTQYFGPGTRLTVL.

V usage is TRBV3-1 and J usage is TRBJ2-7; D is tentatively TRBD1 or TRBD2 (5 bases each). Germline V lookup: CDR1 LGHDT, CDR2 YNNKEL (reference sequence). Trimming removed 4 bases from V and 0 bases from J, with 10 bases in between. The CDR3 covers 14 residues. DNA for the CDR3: TGTGCCAGCAGCCCTCTGGGGGACTCCTACGAGCAGTACTTC. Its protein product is CASSPLGDSYEQYF.

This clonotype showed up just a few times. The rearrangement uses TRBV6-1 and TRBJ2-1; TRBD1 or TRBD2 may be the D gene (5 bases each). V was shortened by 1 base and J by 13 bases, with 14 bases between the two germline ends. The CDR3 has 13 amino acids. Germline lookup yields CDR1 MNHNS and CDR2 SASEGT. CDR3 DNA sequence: TGTGCCAGCAGTGAAGGGGGGTTGGTTGGACAGTTCTTC. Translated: CASSEGGLVGQFF.

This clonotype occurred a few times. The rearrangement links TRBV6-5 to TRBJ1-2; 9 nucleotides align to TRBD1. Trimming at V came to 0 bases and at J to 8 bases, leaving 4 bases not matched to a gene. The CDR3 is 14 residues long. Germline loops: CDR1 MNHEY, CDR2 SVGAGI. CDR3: CASSYSQGAGGYTF. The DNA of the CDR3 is TGTGCCAGCAGTTACTCACAGGGGGCCGGGGGCTACACCTTC.

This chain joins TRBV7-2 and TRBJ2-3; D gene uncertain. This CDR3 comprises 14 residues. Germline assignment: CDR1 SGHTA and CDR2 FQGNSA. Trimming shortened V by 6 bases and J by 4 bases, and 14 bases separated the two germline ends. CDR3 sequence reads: CASSFSGSADTQYF. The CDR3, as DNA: TGTGCCAGCAGTTTTTCTGGGTCGGCAGATACGCAGTATTTT.

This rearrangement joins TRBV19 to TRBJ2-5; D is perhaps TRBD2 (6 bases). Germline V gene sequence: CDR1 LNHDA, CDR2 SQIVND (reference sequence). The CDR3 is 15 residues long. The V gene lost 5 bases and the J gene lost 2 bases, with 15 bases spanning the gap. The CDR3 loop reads CASSSPRTNQETQYF. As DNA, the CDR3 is TGTGCCAGTAGTTCGCCCCGGACTAATCAAGAGACCCAGTACTTC. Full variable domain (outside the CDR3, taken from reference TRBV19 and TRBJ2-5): DGGITQSPKYLFRKEGQNVTLSCEQNLNHDAMYWYRQDPGQGLRLIYYSQIVNDFQKGDIAEGYSVSREKKESFPLTVTSAQKNPTAFYLCASSSPRTNQETQYFGPGTRLLVL.

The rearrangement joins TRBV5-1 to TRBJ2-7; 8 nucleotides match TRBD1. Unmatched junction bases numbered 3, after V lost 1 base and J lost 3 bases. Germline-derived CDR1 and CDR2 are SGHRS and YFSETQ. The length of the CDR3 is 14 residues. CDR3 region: CASSLRQGHYEQYF. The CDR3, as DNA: TGCGCCAGCAGCTTGAGACAGGGGCACTACGAGCAGTACTTC.

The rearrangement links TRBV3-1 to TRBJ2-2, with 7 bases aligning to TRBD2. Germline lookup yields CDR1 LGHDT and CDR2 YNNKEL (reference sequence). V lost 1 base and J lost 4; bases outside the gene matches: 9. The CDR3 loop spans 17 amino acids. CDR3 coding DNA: TGTGCCAGCAGCCAAGGGGGGTCGGGAGGTGGCACCGGGGAGCTGTTTTTT. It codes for CASSQGGSGGGTGELFF.

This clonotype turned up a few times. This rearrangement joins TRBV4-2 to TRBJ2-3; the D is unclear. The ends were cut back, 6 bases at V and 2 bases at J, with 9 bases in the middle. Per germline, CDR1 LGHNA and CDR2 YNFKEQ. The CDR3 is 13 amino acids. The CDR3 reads CASSIFPTDTQYF. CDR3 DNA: TGTGCCAGCAGTATCTTTCCCACAGATACGCAGTATTTT.

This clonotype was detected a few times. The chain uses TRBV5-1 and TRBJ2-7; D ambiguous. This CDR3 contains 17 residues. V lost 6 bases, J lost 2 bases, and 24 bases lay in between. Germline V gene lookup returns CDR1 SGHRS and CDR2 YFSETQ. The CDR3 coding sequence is TGCGCCAGCATTCCGGGCCGCTTATCCCTCTCCACCTACGAGCAGTACTTC. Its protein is CASIPGRLSLSTYEQYF.

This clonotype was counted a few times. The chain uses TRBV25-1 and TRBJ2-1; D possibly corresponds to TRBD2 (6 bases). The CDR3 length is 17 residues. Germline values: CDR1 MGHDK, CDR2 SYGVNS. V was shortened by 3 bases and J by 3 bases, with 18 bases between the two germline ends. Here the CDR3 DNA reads TGTGCCAGCAGTGAGCCCCCGGGACTTTCTCTCTACAATGAGCAGTTCTTC. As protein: CASSEPPGLSLYNEQFF.

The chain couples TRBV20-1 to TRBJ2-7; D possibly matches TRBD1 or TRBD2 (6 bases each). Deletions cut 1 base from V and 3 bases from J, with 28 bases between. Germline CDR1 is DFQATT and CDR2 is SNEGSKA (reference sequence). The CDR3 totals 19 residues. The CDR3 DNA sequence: TGCAGTGCTAGAGGCCCCCAGGGGCGCGGGAAGGGAGATGGCTACGAGCAGTACTTC. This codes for CSARGPQGRGKGDGYEQYF.

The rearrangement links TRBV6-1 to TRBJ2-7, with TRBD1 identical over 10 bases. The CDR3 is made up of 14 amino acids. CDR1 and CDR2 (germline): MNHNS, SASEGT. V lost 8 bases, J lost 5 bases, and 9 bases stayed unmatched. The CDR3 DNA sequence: TGTGCCAGCCGCCGAGGACAGGGGGAGGACGAGCAGTACTTC. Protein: CASRRGQGEDEQYF.

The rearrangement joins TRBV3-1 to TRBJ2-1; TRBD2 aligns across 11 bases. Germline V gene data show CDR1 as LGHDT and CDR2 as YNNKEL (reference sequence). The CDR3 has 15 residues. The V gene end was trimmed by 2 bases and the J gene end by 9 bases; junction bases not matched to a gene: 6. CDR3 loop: CASSQLAGGPIEQFF. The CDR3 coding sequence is TGTGCCAGCAGCCAACTAGCGGGGGGCCCCATTGAGCAGTTCTTC.

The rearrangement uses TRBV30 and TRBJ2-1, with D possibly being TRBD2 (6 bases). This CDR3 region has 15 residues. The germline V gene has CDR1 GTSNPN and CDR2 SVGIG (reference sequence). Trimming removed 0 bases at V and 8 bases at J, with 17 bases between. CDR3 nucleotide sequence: TGTGCCTGGAGTGTACGGCCGGTAGCGGTGGATGAGCAGTTCTTC. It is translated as CAWSVRPVAVDEQFF. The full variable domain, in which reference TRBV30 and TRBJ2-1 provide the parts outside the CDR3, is SQTIHQWPATLVQPVGSPLSLECTVEGTSNPNLYWYRQAAGRGLQLLFYSVGIGQISSEVPQNLSASRPQDRQFILSSKKLLLSDSGFYLCAWSVRPVAVDEQFFGPGTRLTVL.

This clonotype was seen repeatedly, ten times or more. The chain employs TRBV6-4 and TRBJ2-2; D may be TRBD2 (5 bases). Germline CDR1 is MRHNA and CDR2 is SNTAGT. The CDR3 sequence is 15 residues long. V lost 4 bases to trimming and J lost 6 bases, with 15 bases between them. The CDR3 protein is CASSVGGGLPGELFF. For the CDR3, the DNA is TGTGCCAGCAGTGTGGGCGGTGGACTCCCCGGGGAGCTGTTTTTT.

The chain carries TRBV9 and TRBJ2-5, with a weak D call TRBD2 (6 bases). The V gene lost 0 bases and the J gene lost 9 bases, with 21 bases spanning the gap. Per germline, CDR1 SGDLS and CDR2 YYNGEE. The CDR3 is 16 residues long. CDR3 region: CASSVATEGAFEAQYF. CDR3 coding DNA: TGTGCCAGCAGCGTAGCTACGGAGGGAGCCTTTGAGGCCCAGTACTTC.

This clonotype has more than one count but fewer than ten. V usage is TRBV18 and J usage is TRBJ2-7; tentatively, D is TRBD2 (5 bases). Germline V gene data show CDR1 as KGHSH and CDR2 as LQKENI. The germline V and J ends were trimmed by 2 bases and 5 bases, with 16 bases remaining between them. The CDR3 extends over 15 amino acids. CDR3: CASSPTPGPGNEQYF. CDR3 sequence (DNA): TGTGCCAGCTCACCAACCCCTGGGCCCGGGAACGAGCAGTACTTC.

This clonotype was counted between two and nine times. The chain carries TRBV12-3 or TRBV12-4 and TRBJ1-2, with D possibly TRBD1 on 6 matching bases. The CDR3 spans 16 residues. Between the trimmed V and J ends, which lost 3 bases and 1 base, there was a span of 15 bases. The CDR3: CASSFGGRGSNYGYTF. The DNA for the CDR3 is TGTGCCAGCAGTTTCGGGGGGCGAGGAAGTAACTATGGCTACACCTTC.

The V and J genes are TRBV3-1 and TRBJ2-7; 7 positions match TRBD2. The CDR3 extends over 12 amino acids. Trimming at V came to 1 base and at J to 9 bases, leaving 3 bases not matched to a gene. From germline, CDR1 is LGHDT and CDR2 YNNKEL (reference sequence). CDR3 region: CASSQAREVQYF. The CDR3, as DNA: TGTGCCAGCAGCCAAGCCCGGGAGGTGCAGTACTTC.

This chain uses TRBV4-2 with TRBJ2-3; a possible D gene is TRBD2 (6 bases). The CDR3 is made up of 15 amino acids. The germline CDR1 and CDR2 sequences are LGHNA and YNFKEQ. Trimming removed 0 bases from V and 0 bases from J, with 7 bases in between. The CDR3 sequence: CASSQDRGSTDTQYF. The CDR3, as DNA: TGTGCCAGCAGCCAAGACCGGGGGAGCACAGATACGCAGTATTTT.

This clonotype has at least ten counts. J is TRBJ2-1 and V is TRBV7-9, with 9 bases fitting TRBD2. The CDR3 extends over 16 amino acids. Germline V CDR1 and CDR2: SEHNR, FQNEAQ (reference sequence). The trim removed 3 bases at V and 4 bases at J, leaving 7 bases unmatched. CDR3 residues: CASSFEGGRGYNEQFF. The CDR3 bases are TGTGCCAGCAGCTTCGAGGGCGGGAGGGGATACAATGAGCAGTTCTTC.

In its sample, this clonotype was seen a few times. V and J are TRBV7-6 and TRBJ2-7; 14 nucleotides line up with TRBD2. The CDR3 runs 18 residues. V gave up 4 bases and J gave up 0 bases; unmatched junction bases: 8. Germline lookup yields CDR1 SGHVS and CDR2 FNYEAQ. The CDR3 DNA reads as TGTGCCAGCAGCTCAGGGACTAGCGGGGGTGTGAGCTCCTACGAGCAGTACTTC. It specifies CASSSGTSGGVSSYEQYF.

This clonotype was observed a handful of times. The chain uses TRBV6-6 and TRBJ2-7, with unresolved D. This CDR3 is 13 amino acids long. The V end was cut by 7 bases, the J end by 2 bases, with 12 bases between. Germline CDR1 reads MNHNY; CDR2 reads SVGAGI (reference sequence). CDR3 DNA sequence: TGTGCCAGCATTAATGAACCACCCTACGAGCAGTACTTC. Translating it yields CASINEPPYEQYF.

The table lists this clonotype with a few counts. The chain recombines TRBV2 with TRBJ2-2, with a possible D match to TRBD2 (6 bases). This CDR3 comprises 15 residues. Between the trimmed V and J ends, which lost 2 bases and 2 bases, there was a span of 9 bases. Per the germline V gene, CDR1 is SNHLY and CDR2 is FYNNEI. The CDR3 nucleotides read TGTGCCAGCAGTGAAAGGCGGGGTAACACCGGGGAGCTGTTTTTT. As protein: CASSERRGNTGELFF.

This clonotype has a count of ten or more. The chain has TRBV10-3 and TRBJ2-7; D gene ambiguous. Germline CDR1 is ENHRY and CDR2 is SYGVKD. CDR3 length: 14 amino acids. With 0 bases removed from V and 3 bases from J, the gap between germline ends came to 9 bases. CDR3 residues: CAISESANNYEQYF. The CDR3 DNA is TGTGCCATCAGTGAGTCGGCTAACAACTACGAGCAGTACTTC.

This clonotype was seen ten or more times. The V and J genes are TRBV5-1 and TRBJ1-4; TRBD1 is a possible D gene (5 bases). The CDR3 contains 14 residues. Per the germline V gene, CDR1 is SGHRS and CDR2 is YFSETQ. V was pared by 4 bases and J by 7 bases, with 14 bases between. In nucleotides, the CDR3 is TGCGCCAGCAGCCTTGGGGCGGGCGGTGAAAAACTGTTTTTT. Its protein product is CASSLGAGGEKLFF.

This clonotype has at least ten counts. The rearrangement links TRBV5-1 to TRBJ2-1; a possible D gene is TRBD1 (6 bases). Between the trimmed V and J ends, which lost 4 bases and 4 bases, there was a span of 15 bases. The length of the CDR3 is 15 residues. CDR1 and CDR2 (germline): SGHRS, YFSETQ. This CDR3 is CASSMTGQTYNEQFF. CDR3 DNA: TGCGCCAGCAGCATGACCGGACAGACTTACAATGAGCAGTTCTTC.

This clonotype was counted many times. CDR3 nucleotides: TGCGCCAGCAGCCCTATCACAGGGGGACACTATGGCTACACCTTC. Amino acid sequence: CASSPITGGHYGYTF. The rearrangement uses TRBV5-1 and TRBJ1-2; 8 nucleotides match TRBD1. The germline CDR1 and CDR2 sequences are SGHRS and YFSETQ. The CDR3 extends over 15 amino acids. V was clipped by 4 bases and J by 3 bases; unmatched bases: 8. Using reference TRBV5-1 and TRBJ1-2 for the parts outside the CDR3, the full variable domain is KAGVTQTPRYLIKTRGQQVTLSCSPISGHRSVSWYQQTPGQGLQFLFEYFSETQRNKGNFPGRFSGRQFSNSRSEMNVSTLELGDSALYLCASSPITGGHYGYTFGSGTRLTVV.

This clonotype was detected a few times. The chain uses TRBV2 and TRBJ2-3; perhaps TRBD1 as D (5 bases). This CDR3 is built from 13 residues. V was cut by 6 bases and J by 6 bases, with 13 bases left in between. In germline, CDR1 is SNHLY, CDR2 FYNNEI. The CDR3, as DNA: TGTGCCAGCAGCCTACAGGCCGGTGATACGCAGTATTTT. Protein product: CASSLQAGDTQYF.

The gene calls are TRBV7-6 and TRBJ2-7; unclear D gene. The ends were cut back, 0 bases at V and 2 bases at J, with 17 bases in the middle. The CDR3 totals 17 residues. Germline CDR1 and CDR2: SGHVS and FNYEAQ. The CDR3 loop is CASSLAPVSAFTYEQYF. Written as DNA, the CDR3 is TGTGCCAGCAGCTTAGCGCCGGTTTCAGCCTTCACCTACGAGCAGTACTTC.